These T cell receptor beta chains were read from a single sample in a study of T cells in narcolepsy. Sequencing used immunoSEQ multiplex PCR; TCRdb keeps in-frame clones, though not all of them. There are tens of thousands of clones in the sample; 70% to 90% occur only once, and around 4% lies in the top ten. Sequencing input: memory (CD45RA-) CD4+ T cells from blood. The source is a human donor in good health. Both conserved end residues are part of each CDR3. Each record gives: V gene, J gene, clone size, D gene, CDR3 protein, CDR3 DNA. D genes are given only for firm matches. Size values are once, few and many counts, or a class for expanded clones, and some rows have none.

v_gene: TRBV7-9
j_gene: TRBJ2-5
abundance: .
d_gene: TRBD2
CDR3aa: CASSLEAGGSQETQYF
CDR3nt: TGTGCCAGCAGCTTAGAAGCGGGGGGGAGTCAGGAGACCCAGTACTTC

v_gene: TRBV5-6
j_gene: TRBJ1-2
abundance: .
d_gene: .
CDR3aa: CASSTDRVGGYTF
CDR3nt: TGTGCCAGCAGCACGGACCGAGTGGGAGGCTACACCTTC

v_gene: TRBV7-9
j_gene: TRBJ2-5
abundance: .
d_gene: TRBD1
CDR3aa: CASSSDRGTSTQYF
CDR3nt: TGTGCCAGCAGCTCGGACAGGGGGACGTCGACCCAGTACTTC

v_gene: TRBV6-5
j_gene: TRBJ1-1
abundance: once
d_gene: .
CDR3aa: CASWLTQNTEAFF
CDR3nt: TGTGCCAGCTGGCTAACACAGAACACTGAAGCTTTCTTT

v_gene: TRBV5-8
j_gene: TRBJ1-4
abundance: .
d_gene: TRBD1
CDR3aa: CASSFWQGDEKLFF
CDR3nt: TGTGCCAGCAGCTTTTGGCAGGGGGATGAAAAACTGTTTTTT

v_gene: TRBV7-2
j_gene: TRBJ2-4
abundance: .
d_gene: .
CDR3aa: CASSLDKNRGGIQYF
CDR3nt: TGTGCCAGCAGCTTAGACAAGAACCGGGGAGGTATTCAGTACTTC

v_gene: TRBV2
j_gene: TRBJ2-3
abundance: .
d_gene: TRBD2
CDR3aa: CASTWLGRGGSDTQYF
CDR3nt: TGTGCCAGCACCTGGTTGGGGCGGGGGGGCTCAGATACGCAGTATTTT

v_gene: TRBV7-9
j_gene: TRBJ2-5
abundance: .
d_gene: .
CDR3aa: CASSRGLGVVETQYF
CDR3nt: TGTGCCAGCAGCCGAGGGTTAGGGGTGGTCGAGACCCAGTACTTC

v_gene: TRBV6-6
j_gene: TRBJ2-1
abundance: .
d_gene: TRBD1
CDR3aa: CASRSQNRGLDEQFF
CDR3nt: TGTGCCAGCAGGTCGCAGAACAGGGGGCTGGATGAGCAGTTCTTC

v_gene: TRBV10-3
j_gene: TRBJ2-1
abundance: .
d_gene: .
CDR3aa: CASTGTRSSYNEQFF
CDR3nt: TGTGCCAGCACCGGGACCCGGAGCTCCTACAATGAGCAGTTCTTC

v_gene: TRBV7-9
j_gene: TRBJ1-4
abundance: once
d_gene: TRBD1
CDR3aa: CASSLRQGNEKLFF
CDR3nt: TGTGCCAGCAGCCTCCGACAGGGAAATGAAAAACTGTTTTTT

v_gene: TRBV5-1
j_gene: TRBJ1-1
abundance: .
d_gene: .
CDR3aa: CASSLAQLKSGAFF
CDR3nt: TGCGCCAGCAGCTTGGCCCAATTAAAATCCGGGGCTTTCTTT

v_gene: TRBV7-2
j_gene: TRBJ2-5
abundance: .
d_gene: TRBD2
CDR3aa: CASSLGRGGVPETQYF
CDR3nt: TGTGCCAGCAGCTTAGGGCGGGGGGGCGTCCCGGAGACCCAGTACTTC

v_gene: TRBV2
j_gene: TRBJ2-7
abundance: .
d_gene: TRBD1
CDR3aa: CASKEGGHLSYEQYF
CDR3nt: TGTGCCAGCAAGGAAGGGGGCCACCTCTCCTACGAGCAGTACTTC

v_gene: TRBV11-2
j_gene: TRBJ2-7
abundance: .
d_gene: .
CDR3aa: CASSPGRDATYEQYF
CDR3nt: TGTGCCAGCAGCCCAGGAAGGGACGCTACGTACGAGCAGTACTTC

v_gene: TRBV10-2
j_gene: TRBJ2-2
abundance: .
d_gene: TRBD1
CDR3aa: CATHRGRTGELFF
CDR3nt: TGCGCCACCCACAGGGGGAGGACCGGGGAGCTGTTTTTT

v_gene: TRBV4-1
j_gene: TRBJ2-7
abundance: .
d_gene: .
CDR3aa: CASSQDLDLRSYEQYF
CDR3nt: TGCGCCAGCAGCCAAGATTTGGACCTTCGGTCGTACGAGCAGTACTTC

v_gene: TRBV5-4
j_gene: TRBJ2-3
abundance: .
d_gene: TRBD2
CDR3aa: CASSLVAGVSDTQYF
CDR3nt: TGTGCCAGCAGCTTGGTAGCGGGGGTTTCAGATACGCAGTATTTT

v_gene: TRBV11-1
j_gene: TRBJ1-1
abundance: .
d_gene: .
CDR3aa: CASSLVKENTEAFF
CDR3nt: TGTGCCAGCAGCTTGGTAAAGGAGAACACTGAAGCTTTCTTT

v_gene: TRBV7-9
j_gene: TRBJ2-3
abundance: .
d_gene: TRBD1
CDR3aa: CASSPNRQGDTQYF
CDR3nt: TGTGCCAGCAGCCCTAACCGACAGGGAGACACGCAGTATTTT

v_gene: TRBV19
j_gene: TRBJ2-1
abundance: .
d_gene: TRBD1
CDR3aa: CASSGTGGRSEQFF
CDR3nt: TGTGCCAGTAGTGGGACAGGGGGACGGTCTGAGCAGTTCTTC

v_gene: TRBV5-6
j_gene: TRBJ1-1
abundance: .
d_gene: .
CDR3aa: CASSSGRRAFF
CDR3nt: TGTGCCAGCAGCTCCGGCCGGCGAGCTTTCTTT

v_gene: TRBV6-6
j_gene: TRBJ2-2
abundance: .
d_gene: TRBD1
CDR3aa: CASRPRQGDTGELFF
CDR3nt: TGTGCCAGCAGGCCTCGACAGGGGGATACCGGGGAGCTGTTTTTT

v_gene: TRBV7-9
j_gene: TRBJ1-4
abundance: few
d_gene: .
CDR3aa: CASSPLAGTGNEKLFF
CDR3nt: TGTGCCAGCAGCCCCCTAGCCGGGACGGGGAATGAAAAACTGTTTTTT

v_gene: TRBV9
j_gene: TRBJ1-2
abundance: .
d_gene: TRBD1
CDR3aa: CASSAGQGDYGYTF
CDR3nt: TGTGCCAGCAGCGCCGGACAGGGGGACTATGGCTACACCTTC

v_gene: TRBV6-6
j_gene: TRBJ1-1
abundance: few
d_gene: .
CDR3aa: CASSQGLFTEAFF
CDR3nt: TGTGCCAGCAGTCAAGGACTGTTCACTGAAGCTTTCTTT

v_gene: TRBV6-5
j_gene: TRBJ1-6
abundance: once
d_gene: TRBD1
CDR3aa: CASRPTGANSPLHF
CDR3nt: TGTGCCAGCAGACCCACAGGGGCCAATTCACCCCTCCACTTT

v_gene: TRBV11-3
j_gene: TRBJ1-6
abundance: .
d_gene: .
CDR3aa: CASSAASNSPLHF
CDR3nt: TGTGCCAGCAGCGCGGCCTCCAATTCACCCCTCCACTTT

v_gene: TRBV7-6
j_gene: TRBJ2-3
abundance: .
d_gene: TRBD2
CDR3aa: CASSIPGGASGSQYF
CDR3nt: TGTGCCAGCAGCATACCGGGGGGGGCCTCGGGGTCGCAGTATTTT

v_gene: TRBV29-1
j_gene: TRBJ1-2
abundance: .
d_gene: .
CDR3aa: CSVDSALTTAGYTF
CDR3nt: TGCAGCGTTGACTCAGCCTTAACCACGGCTGGCTACACCTTC

v_gene: TRBV7-2
j_gene: TRBJ1-1
abundance: once
d_gene: .
CDR3aa: CASSLGRGVAEAFF
CDR3nt: TGTGCCAGCAGCTTAGGTAGAGGGGTAGCTGAAGCTTTCTTT

v_gene: TRBV7-9
j_gene: TRBJ1-1
abundance: .
d_gene: .
CDR3aa: CASRAGENTEAFF
CDR3nt: TGTGCCAGCAGGGCAGGGGAGAACACTGAAGCTTTCTTT

v_gene: TRBV7-2
j_gene: TRBJ2-5
abundance: .
d_gene: .
CDR3aa: CASSSPGGGETQYF
CDR3nt: TGTGCCAGCAGCTCTCCTGGTGGGGGGGAGACCCAGTACTTC

v_gene: TRBV5-5
j_gene: TRBJ2-5
abundance: .
d_gene: .
CDR3aa: CASSLGRGLETQYF
CDR3nt: TGTGCCAGCAGCTTGGGTCGGGGGCTGGAGACCCAGTACTTC

v_gene: TRBV9
j_gene: TRBJ1-1
abundance: .
d_gene: TRBD1
CDR3aa: CASSSGTGYTEAFF
CDR3nt: TGTGCCAGCAGCTCGGGGACAGGGTACACTGAAGCTTTCTTT

v_gene: TRBV5-4
j_gene: TRBJ2-6
abundance: .
d_gene: .
CDR3aa: CASSYKTSSGANVLTF
CDR3nt: TGTGCCAGCAGTTACAAAACTTCTTCTGGGGCCAACGTCCTGACTTTC

v_gene: TRBV20-1
j_gene: TRBJ2-1
abundance: .
d_gene: .
CDR3aa: CSARGDNEQFF
CDR3nt: TGCAGTGCTAGAGGGGACAATGAGCAGTTCTTC

v_gene: TRBV4-2
j_gene: TRBJ2-5
abundance: few
d_gene: TRBD2
CDR3aa: CASSQDSGGAETQYF
CDR3nt: TGTGCCAGCAGCCAAGATAGCGGGGGGGCAGAGACCCAGTACTTC

v_gene: TRBV5-1
j_gene: TRBJ2-7
abundance: .
d_gene: TRBD2
CDR3aa: CASSLAGLEYEQYF
CDR3nt: TGCGCCAGCAGCTTGGCCGGACTAGAATACGAGCAGTACTTC

v_gene: TRBV29-1
j_gene: TRBJ2-3
abundance: .
d_gene: TRBD1
CDR3aa: CSVRRDSSDTQYF
CDR3nt: TGCAGCGTCCGCCGGGACAGCTCAGATACGCAGTATTTT

v_gene: TRBV11-3
j_gene: TRBJ1-1
abundance: .
d_gene: .
CDR3aa: CASSSSARNTEAFF
CDR3nt: TGTGCCAGCAGCTCCTCGGCGAGGAACACTGAAGCTTTCTTT

v_gene: TRBV25-1
j_gene: TRBJ2-1
abundance: .
d_gene: TRBD1
CDR3aa: CASSESGTGNNEQFF
CDR3nt: TGTGCCAGCAGTGAATCAGGGACAGGCAACAATGAGCAGTTCTTC

v_gene: TRBV29-1
j_gene: TRBJ1-2
abundance: .
d_gene: TRBD1
CDR3aa: CSDKTGYGYTF
CDR3nt: TGCAGCGACAAGACAGGGTATGGCTACACCTTC

v_gene: TRBV7-9
j_gene: TRBJ1-1
abundance: few
d_gene: .
CDR3aa: CASSLKLDVDGEAFF
CDR3nt: TGTGCCAGCAGCTTAAAACTAGACGTTGATGGTGAAGCTTTCTTT

v_gene: TRBV7-8
j_gene: TRBJ2-5
abundance: .
d_gene: .
CDR3aa: CASSGGLLQETQYF
CDR3nt: TGTGCCAGCAGCGGGGGACTCCTCCAAGAGACCCAGTACTTC

v_gene: TRBV5-4
j_gene: TRBJ2-4
abundance: few
d_gene: .
CDR3aa: CASSFQTSVVAKNIQYF
CDR3nt: TGTGCCAGCAGCTTCCAGACGTCGGTCGTAGCCAAAAACATTCAGTACTTC

v_gene: TRBV7-9
j_gene: TRBJ2-3
abundance: .
d_gene: .
CDR3aa: CASSLIAAGTDTQYF
CDR3nt: TGTGCCAGCAGCTTAATCGCTGCTGGCACAGATACGCAGTATTTT

v_gene: TRBV2
j_gene: TRBJ1-2
abundance: .
d_gene: TRBD1
CDR3aa: CASRGQGGGYTF
CDR3nt: TGTGCCAGCAGGGGACAGGGCGGGGGCTACACCTTC

v_gene: TRBV7-8
j_gene: TRBJ1-2
abundance: .
d_gene: TRBD1
CDR3aa: CASSHLGRGLGYTF
CDR3nt: TGTGCCAGCAGCCACCTGGGCAGGGGGCTAGGCTACACCTTC

v_gene: TRBV7-8
j_gene: TRBJ2-5
abundance: .
d_gene: .
CDR3aa: CASSSTIGRETQYF
CDR3nt: TGTGCCAGCAGCTCCACGATTGGGCGAGAGACCCAGTACTTC

v_gene: TRBV11-2
j_gene: TRBJ2-3
abundance: .
d_gene: .
CDR3aa: CASSPGALAGSLRDTQYF
CDR3nt: TGTGCCAGCAGCCCAGGGGCTCTGGCAGGGAGTCTGAGAGATACGCAGTATTTT

v_gene: TRBV4-3
j_gene: TRBJ1-1
abundance: .
d_gene: .
CDR3aa: CASSQEGGVNTEAFF
CDR3nt: TGCGCCAGCAGCCAAGAGGGGGGGGTGAACACTGAAGCTTTCTTT

v_gene: TRBV7-2
j_gene: TRBJ2-3
abundance: .
d_gene: .
CDR3aa: CASSSHPRLTDTQYF
CDR3nt: TGTGCCAGCAGCTCGCATCCTAGGTTGACGGATACGCAGTATTTT

v_gene: TRBV19
j_gene: TRBJ2-3
abundance: .
d_gene: TRBD1
CDR3aa: CASSIRRQGSDTQYF
CDR3nt: TGTGCCAGTAGTATCCGGAGACAGGGGTCAGATACGCAGTATTTT

v_gene: TRBV5-1
j_gene: TRBJ1-1
abundance: few
d_gene: TRBD1
CDR3aa: CASSIAGQGHTEAFF
CDR3nt: TGCGCCAGCAGCATAGCGGGACAGGGACACACTGAAGCTTTCTTT

v_gene: TRBV29-1
j_gene: TRBJ2-2
abundance: .
d_gene: TRBD1
CDR3aa: CSVTTGGAGELFF
CDR3nt: TGCAGCGTTACGACAGGGGGCGCCGGGGAGCTGTTTTTT

v_gene: TRBV18
j_gene: TRBJ2-5
abundance: .
d_gene: TRBD1
CDR3aa: CASSPIGTGRETQYF
CDR3nt: TGTGCCAGCTCACCAATCGGGACAGGGCGGGAGACCCAGTACTTC

v_gene: TRBV6-6
j_gene: TRBJ1-5
abundance: .
d_gene: .
CDR3aa: CASSSQGLREGQPQHF
CDR3nt: TGTGCCAGCAGTTCCCAGGGGCTCAGGGAAGGTCAGCCCCAGCATTTT

v_gene: TRBV5-1
j_gene: TRBJ2-5
abundance: .
d_gene: .
CDR3aa: CASSFVRAETQYF
CDR3nt: TGCGCCAGCAGCTTTGTCAGGGCTGAGACCCAGTACTTC

v_gene: TRBV5-6
j_gene: TRBJ1-6
abundance: few
d_gene: .
CDR3aa: CASSLEVGISPLHF
CDR3nt: TGTGCCAGCAGCTTGGAGGTTGGTATATCACCCCTCCACTTT